A selection of T cell receptor beta chains follows, all from one sample in a study of cytomegalovirus exposure and HLA in healthy donors. Some clones are missing from TCRdb's copy, which holds only in-frame ones; the method was immunoSEQ multiplex PCR. The sample consists of approximately 100,000 clones, 70% to 85% of them appearing once. The sequencing input was PBMCs. The receptors were gathered from a woman aged 18-30 years in good health and CMV-seronegative. The CDR3 runs from the conserved cysteine through the conserved F or W. D genes are given only for firm matches. Clone size is stated in some rows and not others, as once, few, many or a class when expanded.

abundance	v_gene	j_gene	d_gene	CDR3aa	CDR3nt
-	TRBV6-5	TRBJ2-7	TRBD1	CASSPRTGVYEQYF	TGTGCCAGCAGCCCCCGGACAGGGGTCTACGAGCAGTACTTC
-	TRBV19	TRBJ2-7	TRBD1	CARVGTGGLGEQYF	TGTGCCAGAGTTGGGACAGGGGGTTTGGGCGAGCAGTACTTC
-	TRBV5-1	TRBJ1-1	TRBD1	CASSLGQGALAEAFF	TGCGCCAGCAGCCTAGGACAGGGGGCGCTCGCTGAAGCTTTCTTT
-	TRBV7-9	TRBJ2-3	TRBD1	CASSWTGDTQYF	TGTGCCAGCAGCTGGACAGGGGATACGCAGTATTTT
-	TRBV7-3	TRBJ2-5	TRBD1	CASSLAGQGVGETQYF	TGTGCCAGCAGCTTAGCGGGACAGGGGGTGGGGGAGACCCAGTACTTC
-	TRBV7-2	TRBJ2-6	TRBD1	CASSTGQEISGANVLTF	TGTGCCAGCAGCACGGGACAGGAAATCTCTGGGGCCAACGTCCTGACTTTC
-	TRBV5-4	TRBJ2-3	TRBD2	CATLAGEHTDTQYF	TGTGCCACCTTAGCGGGAGAGCACACAGATACGCAGTATTTT
-	TRBV9	TRBJ2-1	TRBD2	CASSVDLAGGYNEQFF	TGTGCCAGCAGCGTAGATCTAGCGGGGGGCTACAATGAGCAGTTCTTC
-	TRBV4-3	TRBJ2-7	TRBD2	CASSQDARGAYEQYF	TGCGCCAGCAGCCAAGATGCGCGGGGGGCCTACGAGCAGTACTTC
-	TRBV5-1	TRBJ1-1	-	CASSKLSGRKNTEAFF	TGCGCCAGCAGCAAGTTATCAGGGCGGAAGAACACTGAAGCTTTCTTT
-	TRBV28	TRBJ2-3	TRBD1	CASSFPEQGLTDTQYF	TGTGCCAGCAGTTTCCCCGAACAGGGGCTCACAGATACGCAGTATTTT
-	TRBV5-4	TRBJ1-2	TRBD1	CASSTPGQNNYGYTF	TGTGCCAGCAGCACACCGGGACAGAATAACTATGGCTACACCTTC
-	TRBV28	TRBJ1-2	-	CASSPGSTPIYGYTF	TGTGCCAGCAGTCCTGGTTCTACCCCTATTTACGGCTACACCTTC
-	TRBV28	TRBJ1-2	-	CASSLGQGYGYTF	TGTGCCAGCAGTCTGGGGCAGGGCTATGGCTACACCTTC
-	TRBV7-9	TRBJ2-5	-	CASSKQGYQETQYF	TGTGCCAGCAGCAAACAGGGCTACCAAGAGACCCAGTACTTC
-	TRBV5-1	TRBJ1-6	TRBD1	CASSSRTGVNSPLHF	TGCGCCAGCAGCTCCAGGACAGGGGTTAATTCACCCCTCCACTTT
-	TRBV18	TRBJ2-1	TRBD2	CASSPRRERVNEQFF	TGTGCCAGCTCACCACGGCGGGAGAGGGTTAATGAGCAGTTCTTC
-	TRBV30	TRBJ2-7	-	CAWAGSSYEQYF	TGTGCCTGGGCGGGAAGCTCCTACGAGCAGTACTTC
-	TRBV9	TRBJ2-1	-	CASSVHGVGSASASYNEQFF	TGTGCCAGCAGCGTACACGGGGTGGGTTCTGCTAGCGCCTCATACAATGAGCAGTTCTTC
-	TRBV6-4	TRBJ2-1	TRBD2	CASSLSSGSGNEQFF	TGTGCCAGCAGTCTCTCTAGCGGGAGCGGTAATGAGCAGTTCTTC
-	TRBV30	TRBJ1-6	-	CAWMSPASPLHF	TGTGCCTGGATGTCCCCCGCGTCACCCCTCCACTTT
-	TRBV6-1	TRBJ1-5	-	CASSEEGITQPQHF	TGTGCCAGCAGTGAAGAGGGGATCACTCAGCCCCAGCATTTT
once	TRBV5-1	TRBJ1-6	-	CASSLSGTYNSPLHF	TGCGCCAGCAGCTTGTCCGGGACATATAATTCACCCCTCCACTTT
-	TRBV4-2	TRBJ2-1	-	CASSLQGDNEQFF	TGTGCCAGCAGCCTACAGGGCGACAATGAGCAGTTCTTC
many	TRBV5-6	TRBJ1-1	TRBD1	CASSSRDRGLNTEAFF	TGTGCCAGCAGCTCAAGGGACAGGGGGCTGAACACTGAAGCTTTCTTT
-	TRBV7-2	TRBJ2-3	TRBD2	CASSFGGGADTQYF	TGTGCCAGCAGCTTTGGCGGGGGAGCAGATACGCAGTATTTT
-	TRBV10-3	TRBJ2-1	TRBD1	CAISESTGNYNEQFF	TGTGCCATCAGTGAGTCGACAGGGAACTACAATGAGCAGTTCTTC
-	TRBV11-2	TRBJ1-3	TRBD1	CASSPWTGDRNTIYF	TGTGCCAGCAGCCCATGGACAGGAGACAGAAACACCATATATTTT
-	TRBV4-2	TRBJ2-3	-	CASSPAGGTDTQYF	TGTGCCAGCAGCCCCGCCGGGGGTACAGATACGCAGTATTTT
once	TRBV2	TRBJ1-2	TRBD1	CASRSDRATGYTF	TGTGCCAGCAGATCTGACAGGGCGACTGGCTACACCTTC
-	TRBV19	TRBJ2-7	-	CASTPGVGSISYEQYF	TGTGCCAGTACCCCAGGGGTAGGGTCAATCTCCTACGAGCAGTACTTC
-	TRBV5-4	TRBJ2-1	-	CASSFGVGSEQFF	TGTGCCAGCAGCTTCGGGGTCGGCTCTGAGCAGTTCTTC
-	TRBV2	TRBJ2-5	-	CASKSDQETQYF	TGTGCCAGCAAGAGCGATCAAGAGACCCAGTACTTC
-	TRBV5-4	TRBJ2-3	TRBD2	CASSRLASFTDTQYF	TGTGCCAGCAGCCGACTAGCGAGTTTCACAGATACGCAGTATTTT
-	TRBV28	TRBJ2-1	-	CASQVVSYNEQFF	TGTGCCAGCCAGGTGGTTTCCTACAATGAGCAGTTCTTC
-	TRBV28	TRBJ2-7	TRBD1	CASSFISRGQHFTSYEQYF	TGTGCCAGCAGTTTTATCTCCCGGGGACAGCATTTTACCTCCTACGAGCAGTACTTC
-	TRBV4-3	TRBJ2-7	TRBD1	CASLFRRGQGYEQYF	TGCGCCAGCCTATTCCGTAGGGGACAGGGCTACGAGCAGTACTTC
-	TRBV7-2	TRBJ1-2	-	CASSPRPSLYGDGYTF	TGTGCCAGCAGCCCGCGCCCAAGCCTATACGGTGATGGCTACACCTTC